These 24 T cell receptor beta chains came from one sample sequenced in a study of vaccination and CD4 T cells after COVID-19. No antigen has been identified for these receptors. Sequencing of the DNA from cultured CD4+ T cells was carried out with the Oncomine TCR Beta short-read assay. MiXCR, run by TCRdb on the PCR reads, gives a single entry per CDR3 protein. Among some 14,000 distinct CDR3 sequences, around 30% were seen once, and the ten largest hold about a sixth. Treatment in this sample: roughly 10-day PBMC culture with coronavirus spike peptide pools or control peptides (ViraFEST assay). What was sequenced was cultured CD4+ T cells from blood. These receptors came from a human donor with COVID-19.

This clonotype was counted a few times. This sequence joins TRBV24-1 and TRBJ2-5; weak D call: TRBD2 (5 bases). Germline V gene sequence: CDR1 KGHDR, CDR2 SFDVKD. V dropped 4 bases and J dropped 2 bases, with 10 bases sitting between them. The CDR3 totals 14 residues. In DNA form, the CDR3 reads TGTGCCACCAGTGAGCCCGGGATTCAAGAGACCCAGTACTTC. It codes for CATSEPGIQETQYF.

This clonotype came up a few times. The chain carries TRBV19 and TRBJ1-3; possible D gene TRBD1, 5 bases. Deletions cut 8 bases from V and 3 bases from J, with 11 bases between. CDR3 length: 13 residues. The germline gives CDR1 LNHDA, CDR2 SQIVND (reference sequence). Here the CDR3 reads CASQKGDGNTIYF. In nucleotides, the CDR3 is TGTGCCAGTCAAAAAGGGGATGGAAACACCATATATTTT.

This clonotype appeared a single time. This chain joins TRBV6-5 and TRBJ1-4, with a weak D call TRBD1 (5 bases). Looked up from germline, CDR1 is MNHEY and CDR2 is SVGAGI. V was trimmed by 3 bases and J by 6 bases, leaving 11 bases between them. This CDR3 is 14 amino acids long. CDR3 coding DNA: TGTGCCAGCAGTTATAGGGGTGGGGATGAAAAACTGTTTTTT. This encodes CASSYRGGDEKLFF.

This clonotype is a singleton in its sample. The chain is built from TRBV27 and TRBJ2-7, with D possibly TRBD1 on 6 matching bases. This CDR3 has 14 residues. Trimming pared 2 bases from V and 4 bases from J, leaving 12 bases between. In germline, CDR1 is MNHEY, CDR2 SMNVEV (reference sequence). CDR3 amino acids: CASSLGPTGYEQYF. CDR3 nucleotides: TGTGCCAGCAGTTTAGGCCCCACAGGGTACGAGCAGTACTTC.

By share, this clonotype counts as medium-sized. This chain connects TRBV20-1 to TRBJ2-2; TRBD2 agrees at 8 bases. The CDR3 runs to 13 residues. Germline CDR1 reads DFQATT; CDR2 reads SNEGSKA (reference sequence). The V gene end was trimmed by 4 bases and the J gene end by 6 bases; junction bases not matched to a gene: 4. The CDR3 sequence is CSAKPGGAGELFF. CDR3 DNA: TGCAGTGCTAAACCGGGAGGGGCCGGGGAGCTGTTTTTT.

This clonotype was seen only a few times. An end of the junction does not agree with germline; a read error may underlie this. V and J are TRBV7-7 and TRBJ2-5; the match to TRBD2 covers 13 bases. Per germline, CDR1 SSHAT and CDR2 FNYEAQ (reference sequence). CDR3 length: 17 residues. CDR3 DNA sequence: TGTGCTAGCAGCTTAGGAGGACTAGCGGGGGAAGGTGAGACCCAGTACTTC. As protein: CASSLGGLAGEGETQYF.

The sample holds a few counts of this clonotype. V gene TRBV27 combines with J gene TRBJ2-2; TRBD1 aligns across 8 bases. V gave up 5 bases and J gave up 3 bases; unmatched junction bases: 5. The CDR3 runs to 15 residues. The V gene's germline CDR1 is MNHEY and CDR2 SMNVEV (reference sequence). The DNA of the CDR3 is TGTGCCAGCAGTCCTAACAGGGGGGACACCGGGGAGCTGTTTTTT. Amino acid sequence: CASSPNRGDTGELFF.

The CDR3 sequence: CASSLDRTVYGYTF. For the CDR3, the DNA is TGTGCCAGCAGCTTAGATCGGACAGTCTATGGCTACACCTTC. The chain couples TRBV7-9 to TRBJ1-2; possible D gene TRBD1, 6 bases. The CDR3 is 14 residues long. Trimming removed 1 base at V and 4 bases at J, with 10 bases between. Germline CDR1 and CDR2: SEHNR and FQNEAQ (reference sequence). Using reference TRBV7-9 and TRBJ1-2 for the parts outside the CDR3, the full variable domain is DTGVSQNPRHKITKRGQNVTFRCDPISEHNRLYWYRQTLGQGPEFLTYFQNEAQLEKSRLLSDRFSAERPKGSFSTLEIQRTEQGDSAMYLCASSLDRTVYGYTFGSGTRLTVV.

CDR3 region: CASSRTSGGQETQYF. CDR3 DNA sequence: TGTGCCAGCAGTCGGACTAGCGGGGGCCAAGAGACCCAGTACTTC. The chain combines TRBV6-2 or TRBV6-3 with TRBJ2-5, with 13 positions matching TRBD2. Losses at the gene ends were 5 bases for V and 1 base for J; bases not matched to a gene: 1. Germline V gene lookup returns CDR1 MNHEY and CDR2 SVGEGT. The CDR3 loop spans 15 amino acids.

The rearrangement uses TRBV7-6 and TRBJ1-2, with D possibly being TRBD1 (5 bases). V was pared by 5 bases and J by 6 bases, with 13 bases between. Per the germline V gene, CDR1 is SGHVS and CDR2 is FNYEAQ. This CDR3 comprises 13 residues. CDR3 nucleotides: TGTGCCAGCAGCCGGGACCAGGGCCATGGCTACACCTTC. This translates into CASSRDQGHGYTF.

J is TRBJ2-7 and V is TRBV24-1; no clear D. Trimming removed 12 bases from V and 0 bases from J, with 17 bases in between. This CDR3 contains 14 residues. Germline V CDR1 and CDR2: KGHDR, SFDVKD. The DNA for the CDR3 is TGTGCCCCCCCATATGGTCGGAGCTCCTACGAGCAGTACTTC. It translates to CAPPYGRSSYEQYF.

The sample holds a few counts of this clonotype. This rearrangement joins TRBV2 to TRBJ2-4; D is unclear. Germline loops: CDR1 SNHLY, CDR2 FYNNEI. There are 15 residues in the CDR3. V was trimmed by 3 bases and J by 0 bases, leaving 9 bases between them. The CDR3 sequence is CASSDKALAKNIQYF. The CDR3 DNA is TGTGCCAGCAGTGATAAAGCATTAGCCAAAAACATTCAGTACTTC.

J is TRBJ2-1 and V is TRBV5-1, with 11 nucleotides matching TRBD2. This CDR3 comprises 14 residues. Germline CDR1 and CDR2: SGHRS and YFSETQ. V lost 4 bases and J lost 5; bases outside the gene matches: 2. The CDR3 sequence is CASSRLAGNNEQFF. The CDR3 coding sequence is TGCGCCAGCAGCCGACTAGCGGGGAACAATGAGCAGTTCTTC.

Relative to its sample, this clonotype is medium-sized. The chain is built from TRBV20-1 and TRBJ2-3; 14 bases align to TRBD2. Germline V gene data show CDR1 as DFQATT and CDR2 as SNEGSKA (reference sequence). The CDR3 covers 16 residues. The junction had 4 bases not matched to a gene; V was cut back by 1 base and J by 4 bases. DNA for the CDR3: TGCAGTGCTAGAGGGAGACTAGCGGGGGGGGCAGATACGCAGTATTTT. It is translated as CSARGRLAGGADTQYF.

The chain carries TRBV12-3 or TRBV12-4 and TRBJ2-2; D remains ambiguous. This CDR3 spans 12 amino acids. Trimming took 2 bases from V and 6 from J, leaving 4 bases between them. CDR3 in amino acids: CASSLRSGELFF. DNA for the CDR3: TGTGCCAGCAGTTTACGGTCCGGGGAGCTGTTTTTT.

The chain carries TRBV5-5 and TRBJ1-2, with D tentatively TRBD1 (5 bases). Trimming removed 0 bases at V and 8 bases at J, with 14 bases between. This CDR3 is built from 14 residues. The V gene's germline CDR1 is SGHKS and CDR2 YYEKEE (reference sequence). CDR3 DNA sequence: TGTGCCAGCAGCTTGGATGGGGGAGGGAGCGGCTACACCTTC. Amino acids: CASSLDGGGSGYTF.

This clonotype has just a few counts. The chain carries TRBV6-5 and TRBJ2-7; 8 bases line up with TRBD1. The CDR3 is made up of 15 amino acids. Germline CDR1 and CDR2: MNHEY and SVGAGI. J was trimmed by 7 bases and V by 3 bases; bases with no gene match: 11. CDR3 in amino acids: CASSYGGRGQEEQYF. CDR3 in DNA: TGTGCCAGCAGTTATGGGGGCAGGGGGCAGGAAGAGCAGTACTTC.

This clonotype was seen more than once but under ten times. V and J are TRBV20-1 and TRBJ1-2; TRBD1 is a possible D gene (6 bases). Trimming stripped 6 bases from V and 4 bases from J, with 12 bases between. This CDR3 is built from 12 residues. The germline gives CDR1 DFQATT, CDR2 SNEGSKA (reference sequence). CDR3 residues: CSATRDTYGYTF. The CDR3 DNA reads TGCAGTGCCACCCGGGACACCTATGGCTACACCTTC.

The DNA for the CDR3 is TGTGCCTGGAGGGGACATTTAGGTTTGAATTCACCCCTCCACTTT. Translated, it gives CAWRGHLGLNSPLHF. V is TRBV30 and J is TRBJ1-6; D might be TRBD1 (6 bases). Between the trimmed V and J ends, which lost 3 bases and 7 bases, there was a span of 16 bases. The CDR3 has 15 amino acids. The germline CDR1 and CDR2 sequences are GTSNPN and SVGIG (reference sequence). The entire variable domain, with the rest obtained from reference TRBV30 and TRBJ1-6, is as follows: SQTIHQWPATLVQPVGSPLSLECTVEGTSNPNLYWYRQAAGRGLQLLFYSVGIGQISSEVPQNLSASRPQDRQFILSSKKLLLSDSGFYLCAWRGHLGLNSPLHFGNGTRLTVT.

This chain uses TRBV25-1 with TRBJ1-2; D gene uncertain. CDR1 MGHDK and CDR2 SYGVNS come from the germline V gene. The V gene lost 7 bases and the J gene lost 8 bases, with 17 bases spanning the gap. The CDR3 is 13 amino acids. The CDR3 DNA sequence: TGTGCCAGCACCCCAAGGGCGGGTGGGGGCTACACCTTC. This translates into CASTPRAGGGYTF.

Only a few counts were recorded for this clonotype. This sequence joins TRBV7-8 and TRBJ2-7, with 9 bases aligning to TRBD2. In germline, CDR1 is SGHVS, CDR2 FQNEAQ. The CDR3 has 15 residues. Trimming cost V 1 base and J 1 base; bases outside gene matches: 2. The CDR3: CASSLVLAGSYEQYF. CDR3 sequence (DNA): TGTGCCAGCAGCTTAGTTCTAGCGGGGTCCTACGAGCAGTACTTC.

This sequence joins TRBV18 and TRBJ1-2; tentative D call: TRBD1 (5 bases). The CDR3 extends over 15 amino acids. V lost 5 bases and J lost 6, with 19 bases in between. Germline CDR1 reads KGHSH; CDR2 reads LQKENI. The CDR3 nucleotides read TGTGCCAGCTCAGCCGGGATCCTAGGGGTGAATGGCTACACCTTC. Encoded protein: CASSAGILGVNGYTF.

The chain recombines TRBV7-2 with TRBJ2-3; no definite D call. V was cut by 3 bases and J by 2 bases, with 9 bases left in between. The CDR3 sequence is 14 residues long. Germline-derived CDR1 and CDR2 are SGHTA and FQGNSA. The CDR3 region is CASSLIRNTDTQYF. The CDR3 nucleotides are TGTGCCAGCAGCTTGATAAGGAACACAGATACGCAGTATTTT. The whole variable domain, remainder taken from reference TRBV7-2 and TRBJ2-3, is GAGVSQSPSNKVTEKGKDVELRCDPISGHTALYWYRQSLGQGLEFLIYFQGNSAPDKSGLPSDRFSAERTGGSVSTLTIQRTQQEDSAVYLCASSLIRNTDTQYFGPGTRLTVL.

This clonotype has just a few counts. The chain joins TRBV20-1 to TRBJ2-7, with 8 bases that match TRBD1. This CDR3 contains 15 residues. V dropped 4 bases and J dropped 4; count of bases not matched to a gene: 12. In germline, CDR1 is DFQATT, CDR2 SNEGSKA (reference sequence). The CDR3 spells CSAMDRVSIGYEQYF. In nucleotides, the CDR3 is TGCAGTGCTATGGACAGGGTTAGTATAGGATACGAGCAGTACTTC.